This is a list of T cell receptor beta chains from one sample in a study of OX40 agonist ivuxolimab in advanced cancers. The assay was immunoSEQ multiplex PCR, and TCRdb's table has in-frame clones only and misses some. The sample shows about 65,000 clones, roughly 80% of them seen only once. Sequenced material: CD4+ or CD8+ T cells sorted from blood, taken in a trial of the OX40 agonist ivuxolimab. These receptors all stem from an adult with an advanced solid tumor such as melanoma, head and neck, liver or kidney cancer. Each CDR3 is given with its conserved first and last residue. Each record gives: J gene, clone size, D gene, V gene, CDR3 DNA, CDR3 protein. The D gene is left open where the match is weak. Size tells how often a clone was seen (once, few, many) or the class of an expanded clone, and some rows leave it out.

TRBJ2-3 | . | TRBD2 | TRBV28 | TGTGCCAGCAGCAGCACCGGGAGGTATACGCAGTATTTT | CASSSTGRYTQYF
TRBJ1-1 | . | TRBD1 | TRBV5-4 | TGTGCCAGCAGCCGGGACAGAAGAAACACTGAAGCTTTCTTT | CASSRDRRNTEAFF
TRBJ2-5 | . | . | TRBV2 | TGTGCCAGCAGTGACAGGGGCCAAGAGACCCAGTACTTC | CASSDRGQETQYF
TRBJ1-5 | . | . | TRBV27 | TGTGCCAGCACGACCGGGGGTCAGCCCCAGCATTTT | CASTTGGQPQHF
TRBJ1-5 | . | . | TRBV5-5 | TGTGCCAGCAGCTTGGTAGGTGGGGATCAGCCCCAGCATTTT | CASSLVGGDQPQHF
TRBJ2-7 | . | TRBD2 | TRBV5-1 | TGCGCCAGCAGCTTTGATAGGCCTAGCGGGAGGAGGGGCGAGCAGTACTTC | CASSFDRPSGRRGEQYF
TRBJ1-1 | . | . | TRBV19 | TGTGCCAGTAGTATAGGAGCAAACACTGAAGCTTTCTTT | CASSIGANTEAFF
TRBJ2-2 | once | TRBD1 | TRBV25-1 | TGTGCCAGCAGTGAACTGGGGACAGAGAACACCGGGGAGCTGTTTTTT | CASSELGTENTGELFF
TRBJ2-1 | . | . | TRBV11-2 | TGTGCCAGCAGCTTAGAGGTCCACTCCTACAATGAGCAGTTCTTC | CASSLEVHSYNEQFF
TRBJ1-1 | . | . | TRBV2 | TGTGCCAGCACAAGGGAGGAGCAACTGAACACTGAAGCTTTCTTT | CASTREEQLNTEAFF
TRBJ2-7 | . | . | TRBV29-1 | TGCAGCGTTGGGCACCTCGCCTACGAGCAGTACTTC | CSVGHLAYEQYF
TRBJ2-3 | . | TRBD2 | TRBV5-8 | TGTGCCAGCAGCTTAGCGGGAGGGGCAGATACGCAGTATTTT | CASSLAGGADTQYF
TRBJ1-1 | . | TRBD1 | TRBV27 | TGTGCCAGCAGTTCAGACAGGGGATACACTGAAGCTTTCTTT | CASSSDRGYTEAFF
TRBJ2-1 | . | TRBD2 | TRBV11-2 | TGTGCCAGTAGGAGTGGGACTAGCGGGAGTTCTAGCTGGTACGATGAGCAGTTCTTC | CASRSGTSGSSSWYDEQFF
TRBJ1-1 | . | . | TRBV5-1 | TGCGCCAGCAGTTTTACCGTGGGCACTGAAGCTTTCTTT | CASSFTVGTEAFF
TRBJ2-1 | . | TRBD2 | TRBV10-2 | TGCGCCAGCCGGGCGGGAGTCTACAATGAGCAGTTCTTC | CASRAGVYNEQFF
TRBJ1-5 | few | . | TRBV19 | TGTGCCAGTGCTCGGGACATTTTCAATCAGCCCCAGCATTTT | CASARDIFNQPQHF
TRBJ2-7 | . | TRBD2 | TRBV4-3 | TGCGCCAGCAGCCTCAAATCCTCCTCGTCCGCGGGAGAGAGCTACGAGCAGTACTTC | CASSLKSSSSAGESYEQYF